Listed below are T cell receptor beta chains from one sample, sequenced in a study of blood T cells in healthy people across ages. TCRdb independently ran MiXCR on the 5' RACE reads; one entry per CDR3 protein. The sample records around 700,000 distinct CDR3 sequences, roughly 25% being singletons. These data also formed part of another study, on T cells of mothers and their children.

Sample: blood. The origin of the receptors is a boy aged 10-17 years in good health. The CDR3 runs from the conserved cysteine through the conserved F or W. The D gene is left open where the match is weak. Expanded clones are given a class, and other clones once, few, many or no size at all.

clone size: NA; V gene: TRBV29-1; D gene: TRBD2; J gene: TRBJ2-3; CDR3 DNA: TGCAGCGCGAAGCGGGAATGGGGCACAGATACGCAGTATTTT; CDR3 protein: CSAKREWGTDTQYF
clone size: few; V gene: TRBV4-2; D gene: NA; J gene: TRBJ2-2; CDR3 DNA: TGTGCCAGCAGCCAACCTCCCGTAGGGCAGCCCGGGGAGCTGTTTTTT; CDR3 protein: CASSQPPVGQPGELFF
clone size: few; V gene: TRBV3-1; D gene: NA; J gene: TRBJ2-5; CDR3 DNA: TGTGCCAGCAGCCAAGTCTTGCTCCAAGAGACCCAGTACTTC; CDR3 protein: CASSQVLLQETQYF
clone size: NA; V gene: TRBV10-3; D gene: NA; J gene: TRBJ2-6; CDR3 DNA: TGTGCCATCATGGGGGGCTCCGGGGCCAACGTCCTGACTTTC; CDR3 protein: CAIMGGSGANVLTF
clone size: NA; V gene: TRBV7-6; D gene: TRBD1; J gene: TRBJ2-1; CDR3 DNA: TGTGCCAGCAGCGAAACGCCCCCGGGCAGGGGGAATGAGCAGTTCTTC; CDR3 protein: CASSETPPGRGNEQFF
clone size: few; V gene: TRBV7-9; D gene: NA; J gene: TRBJ2-6; CDR3 DNA: TGTGCCAGCAGCTTATTGGCAGGGGGGCCTCCTGGGGCCAACGTCCTGACTTTC; CDR3 protein: CASSLLAGGPPGANVLTF
clone size: many; V gene: TRBV29-1; D gene: TRBD1; J gene: TRBJ2-1; CDR3 DNA: TGCAGCGTAGCCGGGACAGGGGGCGGGGAGCAGTTCTTC; CDR3 protein: CSVAGTGGGEQFF
clone size: NA; V gene: TRBV12-3/TRBV12-4; D gene: TRBD1; J gene: TRBJ2-7; CDR3 DNA: TGTGCCAGCAGTAAATTGGGACAGGGAGAGAGCTCCTACGAGCAGTACTTC; CDR3 protein: CASSKLGQGESSYEQYF
clone size: few; V gene: TRBV29-1; D gene: NA; J gene: TRBJ2-7; CDR3 DNA: TGCAGCGTCCTACAGGGTGCAATGTCCTACGAGCAGTACTTC; CDR3 protein: CSVLQGAMSYEQYF
clone size: few; V gene: TRBV7-9; D gene: NA; J gene: TRBJ1-4; CDR3 DNA: TGTGCCAGCGACACAGAGGGTGTAACTAATGAAAAACTGTTTTTT; CDR3 protein: CASDTEGVTNEKLFF
clone size: few; V gene: TRBV14; D gene: NA; J gene: TRBJ2-3; CDR3 DNA: TGTGCCAGCAGCCACGCTAGGGGGTCCACAGATACGCAGTATTTT; CDR3 protein: CASSHARGSTDTQYF
clone size: NA; V gene: TRBV5-6; D gene: NA; J gene: TRBJ2-2; CDR3 DNA: TGTGCCAGCAGCTTGGTCCATCAGACCGGGGAGCTGTTTTTT; CDR3 protein: CASSLVHQTGELFF
clone size: few; V gene: TRBV5-1; D gene: NA; J gene: TRBJ1-1; CDR3 DNA: TGCGCCAGCAGCATTATGGGAGGGAACACTGAAGCTTTCTTT; CDR3 protein: CASSIMGGNTEAFF
clone size: NA; V gene: TRBV5-6; D gene: NA; J gene: TRBJ2-1; CDR3 DNA: TGTGCCAGCAGCCCACAGGGTCTAGATGAGCAGTTCTTC; CDR3 protein: CASSPQGLDEQFF
clone size: NA; V gene: TRBV4-3; D gene: NA; J gene: TRBJ2-1; CDR3 DNA: TGCGCCAGCAGCCCTGACAGGGAACGAGTAGCGGGGAGCTCCTACAATGAGCAGTTCTTC; CDR3 protein: CASSPDRERVAGSSYNEQFF
clone size: few; V gene: TRBV29-1; D gene: NA; J gene: TRBJ1-2; CDR3 DNA: TGCAGCGTGAACAGGGCGGGCGCCTATGGCTACACCTTC; CDR3 protein: CSVNRAGAYGYTF
clone size: few; V gene: TRBV7-3; D gene: TRBD2; J gene: TRBJ2-3; CDR3 DNA: TGTGCCAGCAGCTTAACTAGCGGGAGGGCCGGTGATACGCAGTATTTT; CDR3 protein: CASSLTSGRAGDTQYF
clone size: NA; V gene: TRBV12-3/TRBV12-4; D gene: NA; J gene: TRBJ2-2; CDR3 DNA: TGTGCCAGCAGTCCCCGGGGTTCCAGCACCGGGGAGCTGTTTTTT; CDR3 protein: CASSPRGSSTGELFF
clone size: few; V gene: TRBV5-1; D gene: NA; J gene: TRBJ1-1; CDR3 DNA: TGCGCCAGCAGACTACAGGAGAACACTGAAGCTTTCTTT; CDR3 protein: CASRLQENTEAFF
clone size: few; V gene: TRBV7-3; D gene: TRBD2; J gene: TRBJ2-7; CDR3 DNA: TGTGCCAGCAGCTTAGTAGGTAGCGGGTCCCACGAGCAGTACTTC; CDR3 protein: CASSLVGSGSHEQYF
clone size: NA; V gene: TRBV4-1; D gene: NA; J gene: TRBJ1-4; CDR3 DNA: TGCGCCAGCAGCCATTCCGACAGGTCCCTAAGGGAAAAACTGTTTTTT; CDR3 protein: CASSHSDRSLREKLFF
clone size: NA; V gene: TRBV11-2; D gene: TRBD2; J gene: TRBJ2-1; CDR3 DNA: TGTGCCAGCAGGAACTGGACTAGCGGGATCAGTGAGCAGTTCTTC; CDR3 protein: CASRNWTSGISEQFF
clone size: NA; V gene: TRBV14; D gene: NA; J gene: TRBJ1-1; CDR3 DNA: TGTGCCAGCAGCCAAGATCAAGGCAATATAATCAGCACTGAAGCTTTCTTT; CDR3 protein: CASSQDQGNIISTEAFF
clone size: NA; V gene: TRBV7-2; D gene: NA; J gene: TRBJ2-5; CDR3 DNA: TGTGCCAGCAGCGCTACTGGCTTACTGGTGTACCAAGAGACCCAGTACTTC; CDR3 protein: CASSATGLLVYQETQYF
clone size: few; V gene: TRBV5-6; D gene: NA; J gene: TRBJ2-6; CDR3 DNA: TGTGCCAGCAGCTTGGCGAGTCGAGTTTCCTCTGGGGCCAACGTCCTGACTTTC; CDR3 protein: CASSLASRVSSGANVLTF
clone size: NA; V gene: TRBV10-3; D gene: NA; J gene: TRBJ2-7; CDR3 DNA: TGTGCCAACAGTGGTGGGGGCCATGAGCAGTACTTC; CDR3 protein: CANSGGGHEQYF
clone size: NA; V gene: TRBV9; D gene: TRBD1; J gene: TRBJ2-7; CDR3 DNA: TGTGCCAGCAGCCCCCACCGGGACAGGTACGAGCAGTACTTC; CDR3 protein: CASSPHRDRYEQYF
clone size: NA; V gene: TRBV6-5; D gene: TRBD2; J gene: TRBJ2-5; CDR3 DNA: TGTGCCAGCAGTTCCCCCTTCGGGCGGGGGGTCCAAGAGACCCAGTACTTC; CDR3 protein: CASSSPFGRGVQETQYF
clone size: few; V gene: TRBV5-4; D gene: NA; J gene: TRBJ2-5; CDR3 DNA: TGTGCCAGCAGTGCGGCGCGGGGCAGGGAAGAGACCCAGTACTTC; CDR3 protein: CASSAARGREETQYF
clone size: few; V gene: TRBV19; D gene: NA; J gene: TRBJ1-5; CDR3 DNA: TGTGCCAGTAGACGCCCGTTTGGGAGCAATCAGCCCCAGCATTTT; CDR3 protein: CASRRPFGSNQPQHF
clone size: NA; V gene: TRBV20-1; D gene: NA; J gene: TRBJ2-1; CDR3 DNA: TGCAGTGCTAGAGATTCGGGAGTTTTCAATGAGCAGTTCTTC; CDR3 protein: CSARDSGVFNEQFF
clone size: NA; V gene: TRBV9; D gene: NA; J gene: TRBJ2-1; CDR3 DNA: TGTGCCAGCAGCGTAGCCGGGGGAGCCGACAATGAGCAGTTCTTC; CDR3 protein: CASSVAGGADNEQFF
clone size: many; V gene: TRBV4-2; D gene: NA; J gene: TRBJ2-2; CDR3 DNA: TGTGCCAGCAGCCAAGAGCAGGGCGGCACCGGGGAGCTGTTTTTT; CDR3 protein: CASSQEQGGTGELFF
clone size: NA; V gene: TRBV27; D gene: TRBD1; J gene: TRBJ1-2; CDR3 DNA: TGTGCCAGCACCCCCAGGGGGCAGTTGGGCTACACCTTC; CDR3 protein: CASTPRGQLGYTF
clone size: NA; V gene: TRBV7-8; D gene: NA; J gene: TRBJ2-1; CDR3 DNA: TGTGTCAGCAGCTTAGACGGGACACCCTACAATGAGCAGTTCTTC; CDR3 protein: CVSSLDGTPYNEQFF
clone size: NA; V gene: TRBV7-2; D gene: TRBD1; J gene: TRBJ1-2; CDR3 DNA: TGTGCCAGCAGCTGGACAGGGGGCGCAGGTGGCTACACCTTC; CDR3 protein: CASSWTGGAGGYTF
clone size: NA; V gene: TRBV29-1; D gene: NA; J gene: TRBJ2-7; CDR3 DNA: TGCAGCGTTGTTATGAGGGAATCCGCGGTTCAGCAGTACTTC; CDR3 protein: CSVVMRESAVQQYF
clone size: NA; V gene: TRBV20-1; D gene: TRBD2; J gene: TRBJ2-2; CDR3 DNA: TGCAGTGCTAGGGAGCGGGAGAACACCGGGGAGCTGTTTTTT; CDR3 protein: CSARERENTGELFF
clone size: NA; V gene: TRBV18; D gene: NA; J gene: TRBJ2-5; CDR3 DNA: TGTGCCAGCTCACCACCGGGATCGCGAGAGACCCAGTACTTC; CDR3 protein: CASSPPGSRETQYF
clone size: NA; V gene: TRBV10-3; D gene: NA; J gene: TRBJ1-2; CDR3 DNA: TGTGCCATCAGTGTTATTGGGGATAACTATGGCTACACCTTC; CDR3 protein: CAISVIGDNYGYTF